This T cell receptor beta chain was sequenced during a study of identical twins. General observations from the study: Memory repertoires showed no such pattern, whereas abundant cord blood beta clonotypes carried fewer insertions. Twin pairs' shared out-of-frame alpha sequences were enriched in low generation probability.

Germline assignment: CDR1 DFQATT and CDR2 SNEGSKA (reference sequence). The junction had 4 bases not matched to a gene; V was cut back by 4 bases and J by 5 bases. CDR3 length: 14 residues. A universal primer site came from template switching; cDNA carried unique molecular identifiers. Via MiXCR, TCRdb re-called the 5' RACE reads, giving one row per CDR3 protein. The table includes 1.5 million to 2 million distinct CDR3 sequences, about 31% detected once. This clonotype was recorded a few times. The antigen remains undetermined. This receptor was taken from a newborn girl in good health. The material sequenced was cord blood. This chain connects TRBV20-1 to TRBJ2-7, with 14 bases lining up with TRBD2. CDR3 sequence (DNA): TGCAGTGCTACGGGACTAGCGGGAGTCCACGAGCAGTACTTC. Its protein product is CSATGLAGVHEQYF.